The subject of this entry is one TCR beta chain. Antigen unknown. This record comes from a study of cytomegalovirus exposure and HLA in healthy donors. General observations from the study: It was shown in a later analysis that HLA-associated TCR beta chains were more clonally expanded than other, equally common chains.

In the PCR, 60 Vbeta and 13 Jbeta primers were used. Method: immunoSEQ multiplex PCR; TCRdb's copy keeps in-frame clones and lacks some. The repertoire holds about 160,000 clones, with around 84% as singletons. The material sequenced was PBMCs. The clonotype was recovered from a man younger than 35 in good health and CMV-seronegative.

The chain's CDR3 is CASSSTGNSNQPQHF. In DNA, the CDR3 is TGCGCCAGCAGCTCGACAGGGAATAGCAATCAGCCCCAGCATTTT. The V call is TRBV5-1, the J call TRBJ1-5, with 7 bases matching TRBD1. Trimming removed 3 bases from V and 0 bases from J; junction bases left unmatched: 3. This CDR3 is built from 15 residues. Germline V lookup: CDR1 SGHRS, CDR2 YFSETQ.